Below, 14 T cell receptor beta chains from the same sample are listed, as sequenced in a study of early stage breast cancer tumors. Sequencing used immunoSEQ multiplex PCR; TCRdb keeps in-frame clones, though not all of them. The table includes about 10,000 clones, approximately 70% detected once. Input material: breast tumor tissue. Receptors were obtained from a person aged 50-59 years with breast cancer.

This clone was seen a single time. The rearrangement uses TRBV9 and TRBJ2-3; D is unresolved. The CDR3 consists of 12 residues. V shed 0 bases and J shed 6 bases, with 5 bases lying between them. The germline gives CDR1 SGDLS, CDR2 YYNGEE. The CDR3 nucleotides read TGTGCCAGCAGCGTAGCTATGGATACGCAGTATTTT. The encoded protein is CASSVAMDTQYF. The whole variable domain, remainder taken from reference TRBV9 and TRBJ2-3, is DSGVTQTPKHLITATGQRVTLRCSPRSGDLSVYWYQQSLDQGLQFLIQYYNGEERAKGNILERFSAQQFPDLHSELNLSSLELGDSALYFCASSVAMDTQYFGPGTRLTVL.

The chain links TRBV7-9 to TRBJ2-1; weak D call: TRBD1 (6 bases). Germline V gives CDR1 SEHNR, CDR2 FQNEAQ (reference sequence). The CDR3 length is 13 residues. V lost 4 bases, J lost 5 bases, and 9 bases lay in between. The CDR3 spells CASSSDSHNEQFF. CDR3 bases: TGTGCCAGCAGCTCGGACAGCCACAATGAGCAGTTCTTC.

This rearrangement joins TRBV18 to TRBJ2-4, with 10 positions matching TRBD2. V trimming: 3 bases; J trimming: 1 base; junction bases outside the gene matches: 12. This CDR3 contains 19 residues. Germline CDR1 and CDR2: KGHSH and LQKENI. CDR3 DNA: TGTGCCAGCTCACCCGGGACTAGCGAGATAACGGGGGCCAAAAACATTCAGTACTTC. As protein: CASSPGTSEITGAKNIQYF.

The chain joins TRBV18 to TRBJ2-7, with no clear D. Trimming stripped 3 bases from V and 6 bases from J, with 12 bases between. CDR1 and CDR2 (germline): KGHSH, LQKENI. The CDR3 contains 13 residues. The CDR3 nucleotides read TGTGCCAGCTCACCTAACGAACTCCGCGAGCAGTACTTC. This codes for CASSPNELREQYF.

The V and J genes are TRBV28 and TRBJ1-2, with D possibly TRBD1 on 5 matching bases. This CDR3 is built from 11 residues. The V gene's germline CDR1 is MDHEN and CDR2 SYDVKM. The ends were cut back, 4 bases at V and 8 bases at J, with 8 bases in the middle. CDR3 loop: CASSSRAGYTF. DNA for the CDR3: TGTGCCAGCAGTTCCAGGGCCGGCTACACCTTC.

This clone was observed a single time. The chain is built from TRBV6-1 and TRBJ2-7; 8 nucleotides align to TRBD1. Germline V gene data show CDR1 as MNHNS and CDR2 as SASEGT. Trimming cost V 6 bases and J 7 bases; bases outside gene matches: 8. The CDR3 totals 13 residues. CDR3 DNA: TGTGCCAGCAGCGGACAGGGACTCAGAGAGCAGTACTTC. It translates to CASSGQGLREQYF.

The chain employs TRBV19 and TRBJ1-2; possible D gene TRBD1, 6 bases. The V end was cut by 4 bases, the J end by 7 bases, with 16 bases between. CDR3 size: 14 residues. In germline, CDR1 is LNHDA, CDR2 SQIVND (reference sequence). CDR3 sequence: CASSTQGRGAGYTF. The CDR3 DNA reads TGTGCCAGTAGTACACAGGGTAGAGGGGCTGGCTACACCTTC.

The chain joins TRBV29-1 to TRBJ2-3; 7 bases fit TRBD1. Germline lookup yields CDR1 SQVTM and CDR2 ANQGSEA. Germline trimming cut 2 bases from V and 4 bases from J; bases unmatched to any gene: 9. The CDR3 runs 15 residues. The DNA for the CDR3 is TGCAGCGTTGAAAGGGGGCAGGCGCCGGCAGATACGCAGTATTTT. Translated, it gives CSVERGQAPADTQYF.

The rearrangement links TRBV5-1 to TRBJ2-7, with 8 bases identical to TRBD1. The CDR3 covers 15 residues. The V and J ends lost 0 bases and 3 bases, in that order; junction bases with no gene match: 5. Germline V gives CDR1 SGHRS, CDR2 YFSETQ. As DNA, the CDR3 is TGCGCCAGCAGCTTGGGACAGGGGACACGCTACGAGCAGTACTTC. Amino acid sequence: CASSLGQGTRYEQYF.

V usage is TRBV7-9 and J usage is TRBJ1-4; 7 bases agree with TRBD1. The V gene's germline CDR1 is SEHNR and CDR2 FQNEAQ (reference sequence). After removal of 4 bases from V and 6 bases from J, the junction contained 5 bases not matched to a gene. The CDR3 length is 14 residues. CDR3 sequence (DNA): TGTGCCAGCAGCTGGGTCGGGACAGATGAAAAACTGTTTTTT. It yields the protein CASSWVGTDEKLFF.

CDR3 loop: CASSTSGTGTEAFF. CDR3 DNA sequence: TGTGCCAGTTCGACCTCCGGGACAGGGACTGAAGCTTTCTTT. The chain is built from TRBV19 and TRBJ1-1, with TRBD1 matching over 9 bases. CDR1 and CDR2 from the germline V gene are LNHDA and SQIVND (reference sequence). Trimming at V came to 8 bases and at J to 5 bases, leaving 9 bases not matched to a gene. The CDR3 is 14 residues long.

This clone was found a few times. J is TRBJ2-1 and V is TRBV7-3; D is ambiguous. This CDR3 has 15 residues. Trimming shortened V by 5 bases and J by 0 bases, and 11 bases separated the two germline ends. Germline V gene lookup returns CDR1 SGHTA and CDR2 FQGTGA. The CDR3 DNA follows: TGTGCCAGCAGCCTGGACCCCGTCTCCTACAATGAGCAGTTCTTC. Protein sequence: CASSLDPVSYNEQFF.

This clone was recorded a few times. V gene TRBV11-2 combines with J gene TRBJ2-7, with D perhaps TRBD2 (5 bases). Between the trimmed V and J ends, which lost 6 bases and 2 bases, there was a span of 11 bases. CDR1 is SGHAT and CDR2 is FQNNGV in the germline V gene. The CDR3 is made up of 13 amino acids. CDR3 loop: CASRGSGAYEQYF. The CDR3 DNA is TGTGCCAGCAGGGGGTCCGGGGCCTACGAGCAGTACTTC.

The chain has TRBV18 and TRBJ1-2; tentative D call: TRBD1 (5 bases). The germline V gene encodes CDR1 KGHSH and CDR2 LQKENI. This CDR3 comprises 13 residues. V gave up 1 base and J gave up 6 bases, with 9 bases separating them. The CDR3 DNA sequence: TGTGCCAGCTCACCACAGGGACGGGATGGCTACACCTTC. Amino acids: CASSPQGRDGYTF.